These 18 T cell receptor beta chains came from one sample sequenced in a study of PD-L1 blockade in urothelial cancer. Measured with immunoSEQ multiplex PCR; TCRdb has only the in-frame clones, and not every one. Among about 81,000 clones listed, 85% were seen once. Regarding time point: pretreatment peripheral blood. The sequencing here drew on PBMCs, taken around atezolizumab (anti-PD-L1) treatment. Every receptor here comes from a man in his forties or fifties with urothelial cancer.

This clone was counted once. The V gene is TRBV29-1, the J gene TRBJ2-2; 7 bases align to TRBD1. The CDR3 spans 14 residues. From germline, CDR1 is SQVTM and CDR2 ANQGSEA. V lost 6 bases, J lost 0 bases, and 4 bases stayed unmatched. CDR3 coding DNA: TGCAGCGTCGAGGACAGGTCGAACACCGGGGAGCTGTTTTTT. This encodes CSVEDRSNTGELFF.

CDR3 region: CACSQGWASSTDTQYF. In DNA form, the CDR3 reads TGTGCCTGTTCCCAAGGTTGGGCCTCTAGCACAGATACGCAGTATTTT. The chain uses TRBV30 and TRBJ2-3; no clear D gene. The CDR3 loop spans 16 amino acids. V dropped 6 bases and J dropped 0 bases, with 19 bases sitting between them. Germline V gene lookup returns CDR1 GTSNPN and CDR2 SVGIG (reference sequence). Full variable domain (missing parts from reference TRBV30 and TRBJ2-3): SQTIHQWPATLVQPVGSPLSLECTVEGTSNPNLYWYRQAAGRGLQLLFYSVGIGQISSEVPQNLSASRPQDRQFILSSKKLLLSDSGFYLCACSQGWASSTDTQYFGPGTRLTVL.

The chain joins TRBV28 to TRBJ2-6; D gene ambiguous. The CDR3 extends over 14 amino acids. The germline V and J ends were trimmed by 3 bases and 5 bases, with 8 bases remaining between them. The germline V gene encodes CDR1 MDHEN and CDR2 SYDVKM. In DNA form, the CDR3 reads TGTGCCAGCAGTTTCCAGGCCTGGGCCAACGTCCTGACTTTC. Protein sequence: CASSFQAWANVLTF.

This chain links TRBV15 with TRBJ2-3; D is possibly TRBD1 (6 bases). CDR1 and CDR2 from the germline V gene are LNHNV and YYDKDF (reference sequence). This CDR3 region has 17 residues. V was cut by 3 bases and J by 3 bases, with 19 bases left in between. The CDR3: CATSRLGEGVGTDTQYF. Here the CDR3 DNA reads TGTGCCACCAGCAGGCTGGGAGAGGGGGTTGGAACAGATACGCAGTATTTT.

The rearrangement joins TRBV19 to TRBJ1-1; 8 nucleotides agree with TRBD1. CDR1 is LNHDA and CDR2 is SQIVND in the germline V gene (reference sequence). V lost 5 bases and J lost 0; bases outside the gene matches: 5. This CDR3 is 15 amino acids long. CDR3 sequence (DNA): TGTGCCAGTAGTTTTGGACAGGGCATGAACACTGAAGCTTTCTTT. It translates to CASSFGQGMNTEAFF.

This chain connects TRBV13 to TRBJ2-1, with D possibly TRBD2 on 5 matching bases. The CDR3 length is 10 residues. CDR1 and CDR2 (germline): PRHDT, FYEKMQ (reference sequence). V gave up 5 bases and J gave up 10 bases, with 6 bases separating them. CDR3 sequence: CASSRGEQFF. In DNA, the CDR3 is TGTGCCAGCAGCCGGGGAGAGCAGTTCTTC.

This rearrangement joins TRBV5-5 to TRBJ2-1; possible D gene TRBD1, 5 bases. The CDR3 covers 15 residues. Germline-derived CDR1 and CDR2 are SGHKS and YYEKEE (reference sequence). V was clipped by 0 bases and J by 3 bases, with 10 bases between them. The CDR3 spells CASSLDGAYYNEQFF. The CDR3 coding sequence is TGTGCCAGCAGCTTGGATGGGGCCTACTACAATGAGCAGTTCTTC.

J is TRBJ2-7 and V is TRBV9; D possibly corresponds to TRBD1 (5 bases). The length of the CDR3 is 16 residues. The V gene's germline CDR1 is SGDLS and CDR2 YYNGEE. V lost 0 bases and J lost 5, with 18 bases in between. CDR3 region: CASSVEGDSLGDEQYF. Written as DNA, the CDR3 is TGTGCCAGCAGCGTAGAGGGCGACAGCTTGGGCGACGAGCAGTACTTC.

V is TRBV4-1 and J is TRBJ2-1, with D possibly matching TRBD2 (5 bases). Trimming stripped 4 bases from V and 1 base from J, with 11 bases between. Per germline, CDR1 MGHRA and CDR2 YSYEKL. The CDR3 is 15 residues long. CDR3 nucleotide sequence: TGCGCCAGCAGCCTTGTTGGACTGTCCTACAATGAGCAGTTCTTC. This encodes CASSLVGLSYNEQFF.

The rearrangement joins TRBV7-9 to TRBJ2-2, with D possibly being TRBD1 (6 bases). Germline V lookup: CDR1 SEHNR, CDR2 FQNEAQ (reference sequence). The CDR3 consists of 14 residues. V dropped 3 bases and J dropped 7 bases, with 12 bases sitting between them. The CDR3 region is CASSLAGEIGELFF. For the CDR3, the DNA is TGTGCCAGCAGCTTGGCAGGGGAGATCGGGGAGCTGTTTTTT.

V is TRBV11-3 and J is TRBJ2-1, with D perhaps TRBD2 (6 bases). The CDR3 spans 15 residues. Between the trimmed V and J ends, which lost 5 bases and 6 bases, there was a span of 17 bases. Germline V gene lookup returns CDR1 SGHNT and CDR2 YENEEA. This chain's CDR3 is CASSRPGPGLNEQFF. The CDR3 bases are TGTGCCAGCAGCCGACCGGGGCCGGGACTCAATGAGCAGTTCTTC.

V is TRBV7-9 and J is TRBJ1-2; 10 nucleotides agree with TRBD1. Germline CDR1 SEHNR, CDR2 FQNEAQ (reference sequence). The CDR3 contains 16 residues. J was trimmed by 4 bases and V by 1 base; bases with no gene match: 6. The CDR3 DNA is TGTGCCAGCAGCTTAGTTGGGACAGGGGATACCTATGGCTACACCTTC. It translates to CASSLVGTGDTYGYTF.

This chain uses TRBV13 with TRBJ2-1, with D possibly TRBD2 on 6 matching bases. Germline CDR1 PRHDT, CDR2 FYEKMQ (reference sequence). The V and J ends lost 0 bases and 4 bases respectively, with 19 bases between them. This CDR3 is 18 amino acids long. This CDR3 reads CASSLGLGSLNLYNEQFF. In DNA, the CDR3 is TGTGCCAGCAGCTTAGGCCTCGGGAGCCTGAATTTATACAATGAGCAGTTCTTC.

This sequence joins TRBV11-2 and TRBJ2-7, with D uncertain. Trimming stripped 6 bases from V and 0 bases from J, with 9 bases between. This CDR3 contains 13 residues. The germline CDR1 and CDR2 sequences are SGHAT and FQNNGV. CDR3 residues: CASREERSYEQYF. As DNA, the CDR3 is TGTGCCAGCAGAGAGGAACGCTCCTACGAGCAGTACTTC.

CDR3 DNA sequence: TGTGCCAGTATCGAGGGAAACACTGAAGCTTTCTTT. This translates into CASIEGNTEAFF. The chain employs TRBV19 and TRBJ1-1; unclear D gene. V was pared by 7 bases and J by 2 bases, with 8 bases between. CDR1 and CDR2 from the germline V gene are LNHDA and SQIVND (reference sequence). The CDR3 extends over 12 amino acids.

The gene calls are TRBV4-3 and TRBJ2-1; tentative D call: TRBD2 (5 bases). Between the trimmed V and J ends, which lost 0 bases and 0 bases, there was a span of 6 bases. The CDR3 covers 15 residues. The germline CDR1 and CDR2 sequences are LGHNA and YSLEER. The CDR3 protein is CASSQDTSSYNEQFF. In DNA form, the CDR3 reads TGCGCCAGCAGCCAAGATACTAGCTCCTACAATGAGCAGTTCTTC.

The V gene is TRBV20-1, the J gene TRBJ1-6; D not resolved. Germline V lookup: CDR1 DFQATT, CDR2 SNEGSKA (reference sequence). Trimming removed 5 bases at V and 5 bases at J, with 4 bases between. CDR3 length: 11 amino acids. CDR3 in amino acids: CSAAHNSPLHF. DNA of the CDR3: TGCAGTGCTGCGCATAATTCACCCCTCCACTTT.

As for this clone: Germline and junction disagree at one end, which may indicate a read error. The gene calls are TRBV5-4 and TRBJ2-3; 10 nucleotides line up with TRBD2. The CDR3 is 20 amino acids. CDR1 is SGHNT and CDR2 is YYREEE in the germline V gene (reference sequence). CDR3 residues: CASSFQTRGGILAGAHTQYF. CDR3 bases: TGCGCCAGCAGCTTTCAGACGCGGGGAGGGATTCTAGCGGGAGCGCATACGCAGTATTTT. The complete variable domain, with remaining parts taken from reference TRBV5-4 and TRBJ2-3, reads ETGVTQSPTHLIKTRGQQVTLRCSSQSGHNTVSWYQQALGQGPQFIFQYYREEENGRGNFPPRFSGLQFPNYSSELNVNALELDDSALYLCASSFQTRGGILAGAHTQYFGPGTRLTVL.